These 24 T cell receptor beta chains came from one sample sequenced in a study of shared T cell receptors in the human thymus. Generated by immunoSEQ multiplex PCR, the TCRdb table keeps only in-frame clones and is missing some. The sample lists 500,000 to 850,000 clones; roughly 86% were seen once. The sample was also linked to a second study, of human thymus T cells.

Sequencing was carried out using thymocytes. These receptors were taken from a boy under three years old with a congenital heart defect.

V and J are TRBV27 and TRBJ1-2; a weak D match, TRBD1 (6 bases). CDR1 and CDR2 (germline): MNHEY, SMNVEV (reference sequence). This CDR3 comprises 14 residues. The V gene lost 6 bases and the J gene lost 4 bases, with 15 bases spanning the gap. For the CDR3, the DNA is TGTGCCAGCAGATTAACCGGGACATTCTATGGCTACACCTTC. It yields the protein CASRLTGTFYGYTF.

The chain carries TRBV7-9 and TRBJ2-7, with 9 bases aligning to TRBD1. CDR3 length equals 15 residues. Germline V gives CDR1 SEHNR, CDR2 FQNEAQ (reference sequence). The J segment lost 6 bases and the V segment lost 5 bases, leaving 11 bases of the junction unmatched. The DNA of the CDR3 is TGTGCCAGCAGCGCGAAGGGACAGGGTGAACTCGAGCAGTACTTC. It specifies CASSAKGQGELEQYF. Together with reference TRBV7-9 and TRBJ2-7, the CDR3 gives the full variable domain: DTGVSQNPRHKITKRGQNVTFRCDPISEHNRLYWYRQTLGQGPEFLTYFQNEAQLEKSRLLSDRFSAERPKGSFSTLEIQRTEQGDSAMYLCASSAKGQGELEQYFGPGTRLTVT.

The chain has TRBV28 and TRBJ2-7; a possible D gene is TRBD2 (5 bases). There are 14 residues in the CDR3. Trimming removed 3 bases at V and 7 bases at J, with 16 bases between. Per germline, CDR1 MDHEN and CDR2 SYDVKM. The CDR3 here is CASSLSATSGEQYF. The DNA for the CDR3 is TGTGCCAGCAGTTTGAGCGCCACCTCGGGAGAGCAGTACTTC.

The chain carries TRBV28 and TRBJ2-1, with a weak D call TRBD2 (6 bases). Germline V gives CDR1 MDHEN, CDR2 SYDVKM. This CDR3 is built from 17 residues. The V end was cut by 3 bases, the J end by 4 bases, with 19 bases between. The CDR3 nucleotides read TGTGCCAGCAGTTTCGACGGGGGTCGGACTCCTTACAATGAGCAGTTCTTC. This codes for CASSFDGGRTPYNEQFF.

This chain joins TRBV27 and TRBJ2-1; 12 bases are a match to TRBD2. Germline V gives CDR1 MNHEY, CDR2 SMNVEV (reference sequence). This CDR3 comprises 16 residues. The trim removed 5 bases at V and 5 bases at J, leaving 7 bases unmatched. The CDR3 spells CASSPPRTSGNNEQFF. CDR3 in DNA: TGTGCCAGCAGTCCCCCCCGGACTAGCGGGAACAATGAGCAGTTCTTC.

CDR3 amino acids: CASNGVPGEREGRRETQYF. CDR3 nucleotide sequence: TGCGCCTCCAACGGGGTCCCAGGCGAGCGGGAGGGCCGTCGAGAGACCCAGTACTTC. The chain carries TRBV5-1 and TRBJ2-5, with 10 bases identical to TRBD2. The CDR3 covers 19 residues. From germline, CDR1 is SGHRS and CDR2 YFSETQ. After removal of 10 bases from V and 4 bases from J, the junction contained 25 bases not matched to a gene. Looking up the rest from reference TRBV5-1 and TRBJ2-5 gives the full variable domain: KAGVTQTPRYLIKTRGQQVTLSCSPISGHRSVSWYQQTPGQGLQFLFEYFSETQRNKGNFPGRFSGRQFSNSRSEMNVSTLELGDSALYLCASNGVPGEREGRRETQYFGPGTRLLVL.

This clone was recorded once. The chain's CDR3 is CAWLPGLPLSGELFF. The CDR3 nucleotides read TGTGCCTGGTTACCGGGACTACCTCTTTCCGGGGAGCTGTTTTTT. The chain carries TRBV30 and TRBJ2-2; 7 bases align to TRBD2. The V gene end was trimmed by 5 bases and the J gene end by 6 bases; junction bases not matched to a gene: 12. The CDR3 is 15 amino acids. The germline V gene encodes CDR1 GTSNPN and CDR2 SVGIG (reference sequence).

The CDR3 DNA sequence: TGTGCCAGCAGTGAGGCAGGGAACTATGGCTACACCTTC. Its protein is CASSEAGNYGYTF. This chain joins TRBV25-1 and TRBJ1-2; the D gene is possibly TRBD1 (5 bases). The V gene's germline CDR1 is MGHDK and CDR2 SYGVNS. CDR3 length equals 13 residues. V lost 3 bases to trimming and J lost 2 bases, with 7 bases between them.

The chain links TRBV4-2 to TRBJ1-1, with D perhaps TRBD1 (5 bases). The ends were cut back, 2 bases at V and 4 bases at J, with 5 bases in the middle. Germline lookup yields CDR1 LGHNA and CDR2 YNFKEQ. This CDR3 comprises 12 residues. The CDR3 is CASSQTGTEAFF. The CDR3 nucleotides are TGTGCCAGCAGCCAAACAGGCACTGAAGCTTTCTTT.

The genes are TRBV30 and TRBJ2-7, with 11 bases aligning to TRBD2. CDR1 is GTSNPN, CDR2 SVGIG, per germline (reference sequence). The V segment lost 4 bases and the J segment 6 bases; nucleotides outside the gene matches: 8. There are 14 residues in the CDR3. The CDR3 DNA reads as TGTGCCTGGACCTCAAGACTAGCGGGATGCGAGCAGTACTTC. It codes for CAWTSRLAGCEQYF.

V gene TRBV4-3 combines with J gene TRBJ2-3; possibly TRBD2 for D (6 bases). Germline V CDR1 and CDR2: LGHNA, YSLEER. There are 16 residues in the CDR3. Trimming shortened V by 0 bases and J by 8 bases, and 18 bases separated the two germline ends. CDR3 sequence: CASSQDKGTLTPTQYF. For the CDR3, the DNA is TGCGCCAGCAGCCAAGACAAGGGGACTTTGACCCCTACGCAGTATTTT.

The CDR3 protein is CASSLTSGEHNEQFF. In nucleotides, the CDR3 is TGCGCCAGCAGCCTGACTAGCGGGGAACACAATGAGCAGTTCTTC. The chain links TRBV4-3 to TRBJ2-1; 11 positions agree with TRBD2. Germline CDR1 and CDR2: LGHNA and YSLEER. The CDR3 loop spans 15 amino acids. V was clipped by 4 bases and J by 5 bases; unmatched bases: 4.

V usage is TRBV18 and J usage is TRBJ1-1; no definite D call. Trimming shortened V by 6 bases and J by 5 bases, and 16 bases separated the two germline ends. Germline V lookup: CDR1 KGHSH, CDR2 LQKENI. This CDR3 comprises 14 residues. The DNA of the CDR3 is TGTGCCAGCTCCCCTAGGGCGGAGGAAACTGAAGCTTTCTTT. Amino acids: CASSPRAEETEAFF.

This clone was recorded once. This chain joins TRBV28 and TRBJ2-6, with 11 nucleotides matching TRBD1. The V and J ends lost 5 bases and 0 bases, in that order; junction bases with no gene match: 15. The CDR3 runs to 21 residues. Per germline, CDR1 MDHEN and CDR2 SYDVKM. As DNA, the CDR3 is TGTGCCAGCAGTCCTAAAAATGACCCCGGGACAGGGGGCTCTGGGGCCAACGTCCTGACTTTC. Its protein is CASSPKNDPGTGGSGANVLTF.

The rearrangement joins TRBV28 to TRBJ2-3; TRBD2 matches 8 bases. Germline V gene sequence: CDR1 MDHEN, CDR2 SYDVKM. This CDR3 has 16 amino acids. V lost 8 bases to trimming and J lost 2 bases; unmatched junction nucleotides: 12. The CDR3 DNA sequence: TGTGCCAGCCCAGCGCGGCGGGGGGACCACACAGATACGCAGTATTTT. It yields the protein CASPARRGDHTDTQYF.

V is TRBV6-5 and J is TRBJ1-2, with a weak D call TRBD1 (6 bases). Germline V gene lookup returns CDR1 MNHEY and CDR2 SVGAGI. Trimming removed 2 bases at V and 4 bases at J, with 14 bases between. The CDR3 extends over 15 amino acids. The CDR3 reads CASSYGSGVVYGYTF. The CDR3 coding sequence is TGTGCCAGCAGTTACGGGTCAGGGGTAGTCTATGGCTACACCTTC.

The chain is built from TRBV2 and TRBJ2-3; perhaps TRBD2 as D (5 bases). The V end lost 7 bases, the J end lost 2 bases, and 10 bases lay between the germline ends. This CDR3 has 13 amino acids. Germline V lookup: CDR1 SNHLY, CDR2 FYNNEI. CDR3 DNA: TGTGCCAGCACCTCGGGGTTCACAGATACGCAGTATTTT. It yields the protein CASTSGFTDTQYF.

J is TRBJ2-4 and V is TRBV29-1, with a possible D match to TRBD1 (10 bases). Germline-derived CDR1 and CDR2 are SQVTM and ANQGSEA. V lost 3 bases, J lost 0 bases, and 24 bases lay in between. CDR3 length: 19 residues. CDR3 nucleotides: TGCAGCGTTGAGGGGACAGGGGAACGGACTAGCGTAGCCAAAAACATTCAGTACTTC. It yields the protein CSVEGTGERTSVAKNIQYF.

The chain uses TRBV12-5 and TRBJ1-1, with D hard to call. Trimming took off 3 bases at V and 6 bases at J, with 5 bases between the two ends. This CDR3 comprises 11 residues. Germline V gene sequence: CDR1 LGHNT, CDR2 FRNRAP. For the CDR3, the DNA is TGTGCTAGTGGTTTTCCGGCTGAAGCTTTCTTT. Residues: CASGFPAEAFF. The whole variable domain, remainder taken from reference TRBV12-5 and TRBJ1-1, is DARVTQTPRHKVTEMGQEVTMRCQPILGHNTVFWYRQTMMQGLELLAYFRNRAPLDDSGMPKDRFSAEMPDATLATLKIQPSEPRDSAVYFCASGFPAEAFFGQGTRLTVV.

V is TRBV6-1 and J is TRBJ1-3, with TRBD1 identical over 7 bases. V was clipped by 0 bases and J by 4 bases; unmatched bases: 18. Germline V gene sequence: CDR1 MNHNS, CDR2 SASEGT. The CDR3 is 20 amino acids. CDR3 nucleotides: TGTGCCAGCAGTGAAGCGCTTCATAAGGTACCAGGGGGAACGGGAAACACCATATATTTT. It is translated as CASSEALHKVPGGTGNTIYF.

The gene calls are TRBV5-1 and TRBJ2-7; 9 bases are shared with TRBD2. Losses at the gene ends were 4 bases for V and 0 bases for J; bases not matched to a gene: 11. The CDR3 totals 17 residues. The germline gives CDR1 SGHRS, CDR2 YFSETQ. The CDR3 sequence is CASSPSVSGRHSYEQYF. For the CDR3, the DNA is TGCGCCAGCAGCCCCTCCGTGAGCGGGAGGCACTCCTACGAGCAGTACTTC.

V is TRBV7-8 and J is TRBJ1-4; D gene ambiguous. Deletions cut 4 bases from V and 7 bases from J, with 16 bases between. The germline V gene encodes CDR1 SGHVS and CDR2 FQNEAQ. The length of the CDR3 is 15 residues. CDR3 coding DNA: TGTGCCAGCAGCTCCTCGACGGTGGGAGGTGAAAAACTGTTTTTT. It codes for CASSSSTVGGEKLFF. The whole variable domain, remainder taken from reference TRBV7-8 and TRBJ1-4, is GAGVSQSPRYKVAKRGQDVALRCDPISGHVSLFWYQQALGQGPEFLTYFQNEAQLDKSGLPSDRFFAERPEGSVSTLKIQRTQQEDSAVYLCASSSSTVGGEKLFFGSGTQLSVL.

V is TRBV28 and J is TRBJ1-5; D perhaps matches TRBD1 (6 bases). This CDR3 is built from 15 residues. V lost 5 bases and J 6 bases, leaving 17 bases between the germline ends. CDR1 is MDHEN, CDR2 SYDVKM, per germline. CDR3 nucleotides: TGTGCCAGCAGTCATGGGGGCATCCTTAGTCAGCCCCAGCATTTT. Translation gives CASSHGGILSQPQHF.

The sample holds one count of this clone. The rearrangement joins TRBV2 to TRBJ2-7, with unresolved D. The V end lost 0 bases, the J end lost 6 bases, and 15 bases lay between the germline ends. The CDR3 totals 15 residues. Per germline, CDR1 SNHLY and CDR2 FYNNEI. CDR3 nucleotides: TGTGCCAGCAGTGAAGCGGCCGAATCGCAAATCGAGCAGTACTTC. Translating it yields CASSEAAESQIEQYF.